The source of this T cell receptor (beta chain) is a study of T cells in Graves' hyperthyroidism and ophthalmopathy. Amplified regions were TCR beta CDR3 sequences from RNA transcripts. HTBI primers drove first-round RT-PCR of the TCR CDR3. TCRdb redid the calling of the multiplex PCR reads with MiXCR, one entry per CDR3 protein. The table shows over 500,000 distinct CDR3 sequences, with 17% occurring only once. In its sample, this clonotype was seen many times. This CDR3 contains 12 residues. Trimming stripped 5 bases from V and 6 bases from J, with 11 bases between. Germline CDR1 MDHEN, CDR2 SYDVKM. The chain links TRBV28 to TRBJ2-7; D may be TRBD2 (5 bases). Material: blood. This receptor was taken from a woman aged 18-29 years with Graves' ophthalmopathy. Here the CDR3 reads CASSQTIREQYF. For the CDR3, the DNA is TGTGCCAGCAGTCAGACTATACGCGAGCAGTACTTC.